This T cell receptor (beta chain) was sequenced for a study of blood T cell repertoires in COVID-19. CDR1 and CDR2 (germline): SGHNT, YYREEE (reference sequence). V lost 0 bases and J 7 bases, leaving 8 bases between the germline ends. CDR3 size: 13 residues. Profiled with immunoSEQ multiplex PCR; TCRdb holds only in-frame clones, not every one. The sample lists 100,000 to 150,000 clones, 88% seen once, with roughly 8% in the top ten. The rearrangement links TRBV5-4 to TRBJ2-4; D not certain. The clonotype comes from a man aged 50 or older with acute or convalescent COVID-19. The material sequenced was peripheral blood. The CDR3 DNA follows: TGTGCCAGCAGCTTGGTGCCGGAGAACATTCAGTACTTC. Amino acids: CASSLVPENIQYF.